The 27 T cell receptor beta chains below all came from one sample that was sequenced in a study of T cell responses to AZD1222 COVID-19 vaccine. Repertoires were generated with immunoSEQ multiplex PCR, while TCRdb's copy carries only in-frame clones and drops some. This table holds approximately 160,000 clones, around 90% found once. The starting material was peripheral blood, obtained on day 0 of AZD1222 vaccination. These receptor sequences come from an adult in good health.

Note on this clone: Other DNA sequences from this sample encode an identical CDR3 as well. This chain uses TRBV6-5 with TRBJ2-7, with D perhaps TRBD1 (8 bases). V was cut by 6 bases and J by 6 bases, with 18 bases left in between. The germline V gene has CDR1 MNHEY and CDR2 SVGAGI. This CDR3 contains 14 residues. The CDR3: CASSPQGGGREQYF. The CDR3 coding sequence is TGTGCCAGCAGCCCACAGGGGGGAGGGCGCGAGCAGTACTTC.

The gene calls are TRBV27 and TRBJ1-2, with D perhaps TRBD1 (5 bases). Germline V gene lookup returns CDR1 MNHEY and CDR2 SMNVEV (reference sequence). V was pared by 3 bases and J by 4 bases, with 9 bases between. The CDR3 totals 13 residues. The CDR3 region is CASSFQGSYGYTF. Here the CDR3 DNA reads TGTGCCAGCAGTTTCCAGGGATCCTATGGCTACACCTTC.

The rearrangement uses TRBV18 and TRBJ1-2, with 7 bases that match TRBD1. Trimming at V came to 4 bases and at J to 3 bases, leaving 2 bases not matched to a gene. CDR3 length: 13 residues. Per germline, CDR1 KGHSH and CDR2 LQKENI. The CDR3 sequence is CASSRTGDYGYTF. As DNA, the CDR3 is TGTGCCAGCTCACGAACAGGGGACTATGGCTACACCTTC.

J is TRBJ1-1 and V is TRBV10-3, with D perhaps TRBD1 (5 bases). The CDR3 extends over 15 amino acids. V gave up 0 bases and J gave up 1 base, with 9 bases separating them. CDR1 ENHRY and CDR2 SYGVKD come from the germline V gene. The DNA for the CDR3 is TGTGCCATCAGTGAGTCGGGACTTCCGAACACTGAAGCTTTCTTT. It yields the protein CAISESGLPNTEAFF.

The V and J genes are TRBV13 and TRBJ2-1; D gene ambiguous. This CDR3 has 15 residues. The germline V gene encodes CDR1 PRHDT and CDR2 FYEKMQ (reference sequence). V lost 5 bases to trimming and J lost 0 bases, with 11 bases between them. CDR3 sequence reads: CASSLSLSSYNEQFF. In nucleotides, the CDR3 is TGTGCCAGCAGCCTAAGTCTCAGCTCCTACAATGAGCAGTTCTTC.

The J gene is TRBJ1-5, the V gene TRBV7-8; 8 bases align to TRBD1. Unmatched junction bases numbered 11, after V lost 3 bases and J lost 4 bases. Germline lookup yields CDR1 SGHVS and CDR2 FQNEAQ. The length of the CDR3 is 17 residues. The CDR3 sequence: CASSFGQGQVVNQPQHF. The CDR3 DNA reads TGTGCCAGCAGCTTCGGACAGGGACAGGTTGTAAATCAGCCCCAGCATTTT.

The CDR3 region has the DNA TGTGCCAGCAGCCCCCCGGGGGTACGAATGTCCCGATATTTT. This encodes CASSPPGVRMSRYF. The gene calls are TRBV7-8 and TRBJ1-3, with D tentatively TRBD1 (5 bases). This CDR3 region has 14 residues. Germline CDR1 reads SGHVS; CDR2 reads FQNEAQ. V was trimmed by 5 bases and J by 15 bases, leaving 23 bases between them.

This rearrangement joins TRBV12-3 or TRBV12-4 to TRBJ1-3; no definite D call. This CDR3 has 13 amino acids. Trimming removed 6 bases from V and 3 bases from J, with 9 bases in between. The CDR3 sequence is CASSKNDGNTIYF. CDR3 in DNA: TGTGCCAGCAGCAAGAATGATGGAAACACCATATATTTT.

The chain joins TRBV20-1 to TRBJ1-1, with D unresolved. This CDR3 is built from 11 residues. Trimming pared 6 bases from V and 7 bases from J, leaving 12 bases between. The germline CDR1 and CDR2 sequences are DFQATT and SNEGSKA (reference sequence). The CDR3 is CSAPLDGEAFF. Written as DNA, the CDR3 is TGCAGTGCCCCCTTGGACGGTGAAGCTTTCTTT.

This clone was seen once. Distinct nucleotide sequences in the sample also encode this CDR3. The chain has TRBV3-1 (or the pseudogene TRBV3-2) and TRBJ2-7; TRBD2 might be the D (6 bases). The germline V gene encodes CDR1 LGHDT and CDR2 YNNKEL (reference sequence). The V and J ends lost 1 base and 3 bases respectively, with 10 bases between them. This CDR3 is built from 14 residues. The CDR3 coding sequence is TGTGCCAGCAGCCAAGGCACGCGGGGCTACGAGCAGTACTTC. Translating gives CASSQGTRGYEQYF.

V and J are TRBV6-5 and TRBJ1-2; the match to TRBD1 covers 8 bases. V shed 2 bases and J 5 bases; nucleotides not matched to a gene: 7. The CDR3 length is 15 residues. Germline V gene lookup returns CDR1 MNHEY and CDR2 SVGAGI. The CDR3 reads CASSYPGQGGYGYTF. CDR3 nucleotides: TGTGCCAGCAGTTACCCCGGACAGGGCGGGTATGGCTACACCTTC.

The chain carries TRBV6-5 and TRBJ2-3; the match to TRBD1 covers 7 bases. The V and J ends lost 5 bases and 2 bases, in that order; junction bases with no gene match: 7. From germline, CDR1 is MNHEY and CDR2 SVGAGI. The CDR3 loop spans 15 amino acids. This chain's CDR3 is CASSQRQGPTDTQYF. The CDR3 DNA is TGTGCCAGCAGTCAAAGACAGGGTCCCACAGATACGCAGTATTTT.

The chain couples TRBV27 to TRBJ1-3; no reliable D call. The length of the CDR3 is 13 residues. V was cut by 5 bases and J by 2 bases, with 7 bases left in between. Germline CDR1 reads MNHEY; CDR2 reads SMNVEV (reference sequence). The DNA for the CDR3 is TGTGCCAGCAGTCCCCTAACTGGAAACACCATATATTTT. Translating it yields CASSPLTGNTIYF.

This rearrangement joins TRBV9 to TRBJ1-1; D call uncertain. CDR3 length: 14 amino acids. From germline, CDR1 is SGDLS and CDR2 YYNGEE. V was pared by 0 bases and J by 2 bases, with 8 bases between. CDR3 amino acids: CASSVAPGNTEAFF. The DNA of the CDR3 is TGTGCCAGCAGCGTAGCCCCAGGCAACACTGAAGCTTTCTTT. Variable domain in full (rest from reference TRBV9 and TRBJ1-1): DSGVTQTPKHLITATGQRVTLRCSPRSGDLSVYWYQQSLDQGLQFLIQYYNGEERAKGNILERFSAQQFPDLHSELNLSSLELGDSALYFCASSVAPGNTEAFFGQGTRLTVV.

This chain links TRBV15 with TRBJ2-7; no clear D gene. The V gene's germline CDR1 is LNHNV and CDR2 YYDKDF (reference sequence). Deletions cut 8 bases from V and 0 bases from J, with 11 bases between. The CDR3 covers 13 residues. For the CDR3, the DNA is TGTGCCACCGGTGATGGTGACTCCTACGAGCAGTACTTC. Its protein is CATGDGDSYEQYF.

This clone appeared a few times. V gene TRBV9 combines with J gene TRBJ1-3; 10 nucleotides align to TRBD1. Germline CDR1 reads SGDLS; CDR2 reads YYNGEE. This CDR3 comprises 16 residues. After removal of 4 bases from V and 2 bases from J, the junction contained 6 bases not matched to a gene. The CDR3 loop is CASSPRDRGPGNTIYF. The CDR3 DNA sequence: TGTGCCAGCAGCCCACGGGACAGGGGACCTGGAAACACCATATATTTT.

This clone appeared once. The chain has TRBV11-2 and TRBJ2-3; the D is unclear. Germline lookup yields CDR1 SGHAT and CDR2 FQNNGV. This CDR3 has 15 amino acids. Trimming removed 1 base from V and 2 bases from J, with 10 bases in between. The CDR3: CASSLGGGFTDTQYF. CDR3 nucleotides: TGTGCCAGCAGCTTAGGAGGTGGATTCACAGATACGCAGTATTTT.

This chain uses TRBV3-1 (or the pseudogene TRBV3-2) with TRBJ2-1; D gene ambiguous. This CDR3 region has 12 residues. V gave up 0 bases and J gave up 8 bases, with 5 bases separating them. The germline V gene encodes CDR1 LGHDT and CDR2 YNNKEL (reference sequence). CDR3 DNA sequence: TGTGCCAGCAGCCAAGAGGGGTATGAGCAGTTCTTC. The encoded protein is CASSQEGYEQFF.

This chain links TRBV7-3 with TRBJ2-1, with 9 positions matching TRBD1. Trimming took 5 bases from V and 0 from J; bases not matched to a gene: 17. From germline, CDR1 is SGHTA and CDR2 FQGTGA. The CDR3 runs 20 residues. The CDR3 region is CASSNEFGTGPLSSYNEQFF. In nucleotides, the CDR3 is TGTGCCAGCAGCAATGAATTTGGGACAGGGCCTTTGAGCTCCTACAATGAGCAGTTCTTC.

This chain uses TRBV24-1 with TRBJ1-5; D not resolved. This CDR3 is built from 13 residues. V was pared by 5 bases and J by 8 bases, with 12 bases between. Germline values: CDR1 KGHDR, CDR2 SFDVKD. CDR3 loop: CATSVQTWEPQHF. The DNA for the CDR3 is TGTGCCACCAGTGTACAGACTTGGGAGCCCCAGCATTTT.

In nucleotides, the CDR3 is TGTGCCTGGACCAGGGGGCGCGGGACTGAAGCTTTCTTT. This codes for CAWTRGRGTEAFF. V gene TRBV30 combines with J gene TRBJ1-1; TRBD1 matches 8 bases. Germline values: CDR1 GTSNPN, CDR2 SVGIG (reference sequence). V lost 4 bases, J lost 5 bases, and 6 bases stayed unmatched. The CDR3 has 13 amino acids.

This CDR3 is CASSLTGSRIVNEQYF. For the CDR3, the DNA is TGTGCCAGCAGCTTGACTGGTAGCCGGATTGTCAACGAGCAGTACTTC. The chain has TRBV2 and TRBJ2-7; no definite D call. V dropped 6 bases and J dropped 5 bases, with 23 bases sitting between them. The CDR3 loop spans 16 amino acids. Looked up from germline, CDR1 is SNHLY and CDR2 is FYNNEI. Supplemented by reference TRBV2 and TRBJ2-7, the full variable domain reads EPEVTQTPSHQVTQMGQEVILRCVPISNHLYFYWYRQILGQKVEFLVSFYNNEISEKSEIFDDQFSVERPDGSNFTLKIRSTKLEDSAMYFCASSLTGSRIVNEQYFGPGTRLTVT.

The rearrangement links TRBV6-5 to TRBJ2-7; no clear D. The CDR3 spans 14 residues. V lost 6 bases to trimming and J lost 0 bases, with 12 bases between them. CDR1 is MNHEY and CDR2 is SVGAGI in the germline V gene. The CDR3 protein is CASSPRRGSYEQYF. The DNA of the CDR3 is TGTGCCAGCAGCCCCCGCCGTGGCTCCTACGAGCAGTACTTC.

A few counts support this clone. The rearrangement uses TRBV18 and TRBJ2-5; D may be TRBD1 (5 bases). From germline, CDR1 is KGHSH and CDR2 LQKENI. This CDR3 spans 13 amino acids. V lost 6 bases and J lost 5, with 13 bases in between. CDR3 in DNA: TGTGCCAGCTCGCGACAGATTTTCGAGACCCAGTACTTC. It is translated as CASSRQIFETQYF.

This sequence joins TRBV30 and TRBJ2-5; 12 bases match TRBD1. Germline CDR1 is GTSNPN and CDR2 is SVGIG (reference sequence). V lost 0 bases, J lost 4 bases, and 3 bases stayed unmatched. This CDR3 contains 15 residues. CDR3 DNA: TGTGCCTGGAGTGTAGGGACAGGGGGCCTAGAGACCCAGTACTTC. It codes for CAWSVGTGGLETQYF. Filled out from reference TRBV30 and TRBJ2-5, the complete variable domain reads SQTIHQWPATLVQPVGSPLSLECTVEGTSNPNLYWYRQAAGRGLQLLFYSVGIGQISSEVPQNLSASRPQDRQFILSSKKLLLSDSGFYLCAWSVGTGGLETQYFGPGTRLLVL.

The genes are TRBV11-2 and TRBJ2-7; TRBD1 matches at 10 bases. J lost 3 bases, V lost 0 bases, and 2 bases had no gene match. The germline V gene has CDR1 SGHAT and CDR2 FQNNGV. The CDR3 sequence is 15 residues long. For the CDR3, the DNA is TGTGCCAGCAGCTTAGAAGGGACAGGGGTCTACGAGCAGTACTTC. It yields the protein CASSLEGTGVYEQYF.

The chain is built from TRBV5-1 and TRBJ2-7; 10 bases match TRBD1. The CDR3 sequence is 16 residues long. The V gene's germline CDR1 is SGHRS and CDR2 YFSETQ. Germline trimming cut 0 bases from V and 3 bases from J; bases unmatched to any gene: 6. CDR3 DNA: TGCGCCAGCAGCTTGGGGACAGGGGGTTTTGGCTACGAGCAGTACTTC. This gives the protein CASSLGTGGFGYEQYF.